The T cell receptor (beta chain) under discussion was sequenced for a study of identical twins. Per the germline V gene, CDR1 is SGHRS and CDR2 is YFSETQ. The CDR3 has 12 amino acids. Trimming took 1 base from V and 11 from J; bases not matched to a gene: 5. MiXCR was run by TCRdb on the 5' RACE reads, yielding one entry per CDR3 protein. The sample shows 1.5 million to 2 million distinct CDR3 sequences, less than 35% of them seen only once. This clonotype was seen only a few times. The chain joins TRBV5-1 to TRBJ2-5, with TRBD1 identical over 7 bases. Sample: cord blood. The TCR comes from a newborn girl in good health. The DNA for the CDR3 is TGCGCCAGCAGCTTGCCAGGGACAGAGCAGTACTTC. This translates into CASSLPGTEQYF.